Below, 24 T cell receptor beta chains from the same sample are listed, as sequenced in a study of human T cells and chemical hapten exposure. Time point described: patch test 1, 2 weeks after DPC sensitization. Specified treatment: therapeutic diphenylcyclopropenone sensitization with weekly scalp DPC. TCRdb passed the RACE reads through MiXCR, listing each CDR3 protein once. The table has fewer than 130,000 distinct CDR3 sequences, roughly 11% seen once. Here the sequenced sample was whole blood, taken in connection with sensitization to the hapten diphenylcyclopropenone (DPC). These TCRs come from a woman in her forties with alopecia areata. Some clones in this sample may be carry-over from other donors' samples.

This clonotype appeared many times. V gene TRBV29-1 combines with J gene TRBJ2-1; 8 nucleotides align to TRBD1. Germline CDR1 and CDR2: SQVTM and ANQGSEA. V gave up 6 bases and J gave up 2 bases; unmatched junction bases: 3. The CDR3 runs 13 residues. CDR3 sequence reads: CSVRGQAYNEQFF. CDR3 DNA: TGCAGCGTAAGGGGACAGGCCTACAATGAGCAGTTCTTC.

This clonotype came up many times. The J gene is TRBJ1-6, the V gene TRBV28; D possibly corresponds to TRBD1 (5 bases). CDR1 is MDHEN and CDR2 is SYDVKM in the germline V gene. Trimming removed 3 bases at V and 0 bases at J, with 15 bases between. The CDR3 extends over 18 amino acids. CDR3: CASSFSLTASSYNSPLHF. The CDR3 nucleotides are TGTGCCAGCAGTTTTTCGTTGACAGCGAGCTCCTATAATTCACCCCTCCACTTT.

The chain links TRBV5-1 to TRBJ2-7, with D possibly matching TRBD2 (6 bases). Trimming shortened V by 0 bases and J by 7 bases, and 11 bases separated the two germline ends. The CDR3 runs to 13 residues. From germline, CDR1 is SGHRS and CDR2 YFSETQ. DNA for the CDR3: TGCGCCAGCAGCTTGGTTGGTGGAGGGGAGCAGTACTTC. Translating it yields CASSLVGGGEQYF.

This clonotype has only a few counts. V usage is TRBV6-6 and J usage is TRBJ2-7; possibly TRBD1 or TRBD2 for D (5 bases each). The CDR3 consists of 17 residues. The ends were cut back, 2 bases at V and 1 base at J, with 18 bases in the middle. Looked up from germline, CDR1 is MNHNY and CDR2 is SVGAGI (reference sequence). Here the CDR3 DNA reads TGTGCCAGCAGTTACAACAGCGAGTGGGACGCTTCCTACGAGCAGTACTTC. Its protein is CASSYNSEWDASYEQYF.

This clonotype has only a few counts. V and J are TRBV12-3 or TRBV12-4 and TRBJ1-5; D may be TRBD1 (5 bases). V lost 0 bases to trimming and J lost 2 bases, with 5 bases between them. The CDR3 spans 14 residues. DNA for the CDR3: TGTGCCAGCAGTTTAGCGGGGCGCAATCAGCCCCAGCATTTT. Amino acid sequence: CASSLAGRNQPQHF.

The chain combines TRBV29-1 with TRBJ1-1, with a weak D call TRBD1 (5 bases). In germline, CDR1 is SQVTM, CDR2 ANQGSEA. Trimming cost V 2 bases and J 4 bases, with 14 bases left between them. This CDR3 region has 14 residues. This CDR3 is CSVEPGRVGTEAFF. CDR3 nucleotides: TGCAGCGTTGAACCCGGCAGGGTGGGCACTGAAGCTTTCTTT. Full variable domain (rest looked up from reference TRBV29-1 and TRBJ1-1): SAVISQKPSRDICQRGTSLTIQCQVDSQVTMMFWYRQQPGQSLTLIATANQGSEATYESGFVIDKFPISRPNLTFSTLTVSNMSPEDSSIYLCSVEPGRVGTEAFFGQGTRLTVV.

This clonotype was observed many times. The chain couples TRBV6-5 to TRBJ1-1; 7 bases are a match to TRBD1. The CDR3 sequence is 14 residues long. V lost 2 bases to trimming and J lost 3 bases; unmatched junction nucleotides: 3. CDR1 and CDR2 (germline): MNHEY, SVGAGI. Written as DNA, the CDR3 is TGTGCCAGCAGTTACACGACAGGGCACACTGAAGCTTTCTTT. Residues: CASSYTTGHTEAFF.

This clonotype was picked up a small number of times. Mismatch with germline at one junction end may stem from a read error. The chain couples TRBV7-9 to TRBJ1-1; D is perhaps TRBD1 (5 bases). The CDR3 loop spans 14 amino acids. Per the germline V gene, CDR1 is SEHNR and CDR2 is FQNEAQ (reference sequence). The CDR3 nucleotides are TGTGCCAGCAGCTTAGTACTCCCTGGGACTGAAGTTTTCTTT. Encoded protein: CASSLVLPGTEVFF.

The CDR3 protein is CASSLCTDNSPLHF. The CDR3 region has the DNA TGCGCCAGCAGCCTATGCACGGATAATTCACCCCTCCACTTT. The genes are TRBV5-1 and TRBJ1-6; D is undetermined. This CDR3 has 14 amino acids. Germline assignment: CDR1 SGHRS and CDR2 YFSETQ. V shed 4 bases and J shed 5 bases, with 10 bases lying between them. The full variable domain, completed using reference TRBV5-1 and TRBJ1-6, is KAGVTQTPRYLIKTRGQQVTLSCSPISGHRSVSWYQQTPGQGLQFLFEYFSETQRNKGNFPGRFSGRQFSNSRSEMNVSTLELGDSALYLCASSLCTDNSPLHFGNGTRLTVT.

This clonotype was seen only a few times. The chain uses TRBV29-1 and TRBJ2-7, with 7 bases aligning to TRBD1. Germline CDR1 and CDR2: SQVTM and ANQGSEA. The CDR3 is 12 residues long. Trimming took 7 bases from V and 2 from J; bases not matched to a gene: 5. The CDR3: CSARQGTYEQYF. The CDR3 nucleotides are TGCAGCGCTAGACAGGGAACCTACGAGCAGTACTTC.

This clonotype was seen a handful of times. CDR3 region: CASRSGTPRNSPLHF. The CDR3 DNA follows: TGTGCCAGCAGATCCGGGACACCTCGAAATTCACCCCTCCACTTT. The chain recombines TRBV7-8 with TRBJ1-6; tentatively, D is TRBD1 (6 bases). Germline CDR1 reads SGHVS; CDR2 reads FQNEAQ. The V gene lost 6 bases and the J gene lost 7 bases, with 16 bases spanning the gap. CDR3 length: 15 amino acids.

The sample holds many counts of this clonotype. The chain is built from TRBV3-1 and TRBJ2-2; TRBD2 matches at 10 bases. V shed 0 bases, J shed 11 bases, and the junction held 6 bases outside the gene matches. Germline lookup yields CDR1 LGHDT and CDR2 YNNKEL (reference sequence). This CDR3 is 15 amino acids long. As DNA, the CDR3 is TGTGCCAGCAGCCAAGATTGGCCTAGCGGGAGAGAGCTGTTTTTT. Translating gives CASSQDWPSGRELFF.

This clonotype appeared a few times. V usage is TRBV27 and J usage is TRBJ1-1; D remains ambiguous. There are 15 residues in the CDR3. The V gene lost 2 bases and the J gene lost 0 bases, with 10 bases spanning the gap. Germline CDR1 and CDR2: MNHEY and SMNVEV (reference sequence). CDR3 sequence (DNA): TGTGCCAGCAGTTTAGGGCAAGTTATGAACACTGAAGCTTTCTTT. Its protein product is CASSLGQVMNTEAFF.

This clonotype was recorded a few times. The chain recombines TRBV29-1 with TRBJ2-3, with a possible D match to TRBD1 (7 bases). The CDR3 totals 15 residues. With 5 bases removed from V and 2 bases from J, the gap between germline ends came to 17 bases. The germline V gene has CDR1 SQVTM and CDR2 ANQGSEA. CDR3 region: CSVWPQGGHTDTQYF. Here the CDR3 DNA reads TGCAGCGTTTGGCCGCAGGGGGGACACACAGATACGCAGTATTTT.

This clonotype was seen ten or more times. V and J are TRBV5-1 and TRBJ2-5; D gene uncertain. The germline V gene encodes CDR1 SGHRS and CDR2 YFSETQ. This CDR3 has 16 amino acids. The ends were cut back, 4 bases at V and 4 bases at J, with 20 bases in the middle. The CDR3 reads CASSPPWAGLRETQYF. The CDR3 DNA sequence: TGCGCCAGCAGCCCCCCTTGGGCCGGCCTTCGAGAGACCCAGTACTTC. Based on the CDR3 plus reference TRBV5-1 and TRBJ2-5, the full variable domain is KAGVTQTPRYLIKTRGQQVTLSCSPISGHRSVSWYQQTPGQGLQFLFEYFSETQRNKGNFPGRFSGRQFSNSRSEMNVSTLELGDSALYLCASSPPWAGLRETQYFGPGTRLLVL.

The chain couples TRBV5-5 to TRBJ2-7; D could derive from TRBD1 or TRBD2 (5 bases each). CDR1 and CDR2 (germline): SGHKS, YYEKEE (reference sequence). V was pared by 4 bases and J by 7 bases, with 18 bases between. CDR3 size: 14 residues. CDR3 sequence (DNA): TGTGCCAGCAGCAGACCAGGGATGGAGCGGGAGCAGTACTTC. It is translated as CASSRPGMEREQYF. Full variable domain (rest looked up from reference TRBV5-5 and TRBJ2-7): DAGVTQSPTHLIKTRGQQVTLRCSPISGHKSVSWYQQVLGQGPQFIFQYYEKEERGRGNFPDRFSARQFPNYSSELNVNALLLGDSALYLCASSRPGMEREQYFGPGTRLTVT.

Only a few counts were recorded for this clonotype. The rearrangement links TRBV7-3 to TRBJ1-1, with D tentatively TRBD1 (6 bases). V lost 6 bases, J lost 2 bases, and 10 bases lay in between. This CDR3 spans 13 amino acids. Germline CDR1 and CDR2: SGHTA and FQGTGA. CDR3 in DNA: TGTGCCAGCAGTCGGACAGTTAACACTGAAGCTTTCTTT. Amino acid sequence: CASSRTVNTEAFF.

The CDR3 DNA reads TGTGCCAGCAGCCCCCGTCTACAACCCGAAGCTTTCTTT. Its translation is CASSPRLQPEAFF. V is TRBV7-2 and J is TRBJ1-1; D gene uncertain. The germline V gene has CDR1 SGHTA and CDR2 FQGNSA. V shed 5 bases and J shed 8 bases, with 15 bases lying between them. The CDR3 extends over 13 amino acids.

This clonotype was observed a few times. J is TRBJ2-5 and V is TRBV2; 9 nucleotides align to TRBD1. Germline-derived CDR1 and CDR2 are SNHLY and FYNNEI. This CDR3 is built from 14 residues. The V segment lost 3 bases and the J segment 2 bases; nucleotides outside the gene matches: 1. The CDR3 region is CASSDGQGQETQYF. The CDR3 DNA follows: TGTGCCAGCAGTGACGGACAGGGGCAAGAGACCCAGTACTTC.

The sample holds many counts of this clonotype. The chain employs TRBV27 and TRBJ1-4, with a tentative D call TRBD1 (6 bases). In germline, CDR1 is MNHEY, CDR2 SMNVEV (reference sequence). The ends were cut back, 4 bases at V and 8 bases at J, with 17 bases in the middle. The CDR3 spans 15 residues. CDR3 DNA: TGTGCCAGCAGTTCAGATTACAGGGCGGGCGAAAAACTGTTTTTT. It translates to CASSSDYRAGEKLFF.

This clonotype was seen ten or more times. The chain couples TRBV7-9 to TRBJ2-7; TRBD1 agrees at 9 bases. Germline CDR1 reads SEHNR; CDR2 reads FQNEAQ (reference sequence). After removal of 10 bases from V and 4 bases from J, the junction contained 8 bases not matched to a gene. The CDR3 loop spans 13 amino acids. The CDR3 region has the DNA TGTGCCACCGAGGACAGGGGCAGGTACGAGCAGTACTTC. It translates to CATEDRGRYEQYF. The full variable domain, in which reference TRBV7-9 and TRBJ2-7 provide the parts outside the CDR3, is DTGVSQNPRHKITKRGQNVTFRCDPISEHNRLYWYRQTLGQGPEFLTYFQNEAQLEKSRLLSDRFSAERPKGSFSTLEIQRTEQGDSAMYLCATEDRGRYEQYFGPGTRLTVT.

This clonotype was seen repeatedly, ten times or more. DNA of the CDR3: TGTGCCAGCAGTTTACGCCCGGGGCAGATGGACGAGACCCAGTACTTC. Its protein product is CASSLRPGQMDETQYF. The gene calls are TRBV27 and TRBJ2-5; D is perhaps TRBD1 or TRBD2 (5 bases each). The germline V gene encodes CDR1 MNHEY and CDR2 SMNVEV (reference sequence). V was pared by 2 bases and J by 5 bases, with 18 bases between. The CDR3 sequence is 16 residues long.

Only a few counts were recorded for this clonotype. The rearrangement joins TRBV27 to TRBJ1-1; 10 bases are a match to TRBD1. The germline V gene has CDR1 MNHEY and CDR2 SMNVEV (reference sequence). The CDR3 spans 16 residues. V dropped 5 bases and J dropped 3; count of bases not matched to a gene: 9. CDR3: CASSPDRGRGDTEAFF. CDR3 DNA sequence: TGTGCCAGCAGTCCCGACAGGGGGCGGGGGGACACTGAAGCTTTCTTT.

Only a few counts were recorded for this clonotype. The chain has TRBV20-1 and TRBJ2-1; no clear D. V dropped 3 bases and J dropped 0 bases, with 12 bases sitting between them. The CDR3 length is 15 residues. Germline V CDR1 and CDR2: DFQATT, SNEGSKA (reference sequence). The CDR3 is CSARASSSSYNEQFF. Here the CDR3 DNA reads TGCAGTGCTAGGGCGTCTTCGAGCTCCTACAATGAGCAGTTCTTC.